This TCR beta chain was sequenced in a study of shared clonotypes between healthy human individuals. Study results and caveats: The sole specimen, blood, was sampled, and tissue repertoires likely differ. Rarefaction indicated that sorted-subset sequencing remained incomplete although depth was large. Across a handful of donors, naive CD4 shared around 5%, naive CD8 approximately 3.5%, memory CD4 less than 2.5%, memory CD8 0.4% to 0.5%. Estimated clonotype richness was generally higher in naive than memory subsets.

It was CD45RO-negative cells, positively selected for CCR7, that made up naive CD8 cells, with terminally differentiated effector memory CD45RA+ cells excluded. Assay used: immunoSEQ multiplex PCR; TCRdb lists only in-frame clones, some missing. The sample has millions of clones, about 95% seen once. This clone has a handful of counts. Its antigen is undetermined. The CDR3 runs to 14 residues. The genes are TRBV12-2 and TRBJ1-5; TRBD1, the D gene given by the table, was not confirmed from the DNA. TRBV12-2 is noted as a pseudogene. The sequenced material came from naive CD8+ T cells sorted from blood. This TCR came from a man aged 18 to 29 in good health. CDR3 region: CASRAQGANQPQHF. The DNA of the CDR3 is TGTGCAAGTCGCGCGCAGGGGGCCAATCAGCCCCAGCATTTT.